The TCR beta chain under discussion was sequenced for a study of CD4 T cells in relation to SARS-CoV-2 and coronaviruses. Sequencing used immunoSEQ multiplex PCR; TCRdb keeps in-frame clones, though not all of them. The repertoire consists of approximately 20,000 clones, with about 69% occurring once and the leading ten covering more than 9.5%. Note on this clone: No antigen is known for it.

Findings of the study overall: This crossreactivity analysis covered spike protein alone, no other viral proteins.

V lost 2 bases to trimming and J lost 0 bases; unmatched junction nucleotides: 3. CDR1 is SNHLY, CDR2 FYNNEI, per germline. CDR3 length: 15 residues. The unexposed donors gave CD4+ T cells in about 2011-2018, prior to COVID-19. Isolation of CD4+ T cells took place after about 10 days in culture. Cells permitting, SARS-CoV-2 S/N and four cold-coronavirus spikes were tested on unexposed-donor CD4+ T cells. The receptor was isolated from a human donor in good health. The sample comprised CD4+ T cells from PBMCs, cultured in vitro. The rearrangement links TRBV2 to TRBJ1-1; 7 nucleotides agree with TRBD1. CDR3 nucleotide sequence: TGTGCCAGCAGTGAAAGGGACAGAGTGAACACTGAAGCTTTCTTT. Protein: CASSERDRVNTEAFF.